Listed here are 18 T cell receptor beta chains from one sample, sequenced in a study of STAT3 mutations in large granular lymphocyte leukemia. Study-level findings and limits: Every T-LGLL patient had at least one immunodominant TCRbeta clonotype.

Their antigen targets remain unknown. The repertoire was sequenced with immunoSEQ multiplex PCR; TCRdb's copy has only in-frame clones and lacks some. Altogether approximately 45,000 clones are present, about 81% being singletons, with the ten largest covering around 0.44%. Sequencing used PBMCs. All receptors come from a human donor with T large granular lymphocyte leukemia. Some clones in this sample may be carry-over from other donors' samples.

This chain links TRBV5-1 with TRBJ2-4; TRBD2 matches at 11 bases. Germline lookup yields CDR1 SGHRS and CDR2 YFSETQ. Germline trimming cut 4 bases from V and 8 bases from J; bases unmatched to any gene: 11. The CDR3 contains 16 residues. CDR3 DNA sequence: TGCGCCAGCAGCCGTGGGAATAGCGGGGGGGCGGACATTCAGTACTTC. Translated: CASSRGNSGGADIQYF. Full variable domain (outside the CDR3, taken from reference TRBV5-1 and TRBJ2-4): KAGVTQTPRYLIKTRGQQVTLSCSPISGHRSVSWYQQTPGQGLQFLFEYFSETQRNKGNFPGRFSGRQFSNSRSEMNVSTLELGDSALYLCASSRGNSGGADIQYFGAGTRLSVL.

The genes are TRBV6-5 and TRBJ2-7; D call uncertain. V gave up 0 bases and J gave up 2 bases, with 11 bases separating them. CDR3 length equals 15 residues. Germline V gene data show CDR1 as MNHEY and CDR2 as SVGAGI. In nucleotides, the CDR3 is TGTGCCAGCAGTTACTCGTTCACTCACCCCTACGAGCAGTACTTC. Protein product: CASSYSFTHPYEQYF.

This chain connects TRBV5-4 to TRBJ2-3, with 8 bases aligning to TRBD2. Unmatched junction bases numbered 2, after V lost 0 bases and J lost 2 bases. CDR1 is SGHNT and CDR2 is YYREEE in the germline V gene (reference sequence). The length of the CDR3 is 15 residues. CDR3 nucleotide sequence: TGTGCCAGCAGCTTGGTAGCGGGGTCCACAGATACGCAGTATTTT. Its translation: CASSLVAGSTDTQYF.

The rearrangement joins TRBV10-2 to TRBJ1-4, with 7 bases aligning to TRBD1. The CDR3 covers 13 residues. Germline CDR1 reads WSHSY; CDR2 reads SAAADI. The J segment lost 8 bases and the V segment lost 5 bases, leaving 5 bases of the junction unmatched. CDR3 sequence reads: CASSPGGNEKLFF. Written as DNA, the CDR3 is TGCGCCAGCAGTCCAGGGGGTAACGAAAAACTGTTTTTT.

The chain carries TRBV23-1 and TRBJ2-7; the D is unclear. TRBV23-1 is placed among ORFs of uncertain function. The V end was cut by 7 bases, the J end by 6 bases, with 13 bases between. The CDR3 consists of 12 residues. The CDR3 nucleotides are TGCGCCAGCACCGGTCCTGCCACCGAGCAGTACGTC. Translated, it gives CASTGPATEQYV.

The rearrangement joins TRBV5-1 to TRBJ2-2, with 7 bases aligning to TRBD1. Per the germline V gene, CDR1 is SGHRS and CDR2 is YFSETQ. The CDR3 is made up of 14 amino acids. Germline trimming cut 5 bases from V and 5 bases from J; bases unmatched to any gene: 6. CDR3 sequence: CASSAGGGTGELFF. The CDR3 region has the DNA TGCGCCAGCAGTGCAGGGGGTGGAACCGGGGAGCTGTTTTTT.

The chain couples TRBV29-1 to TRBJ1-1; D not resolved. Germline V gives CDR1 SQVTM, CDR2 ANQGSEA. Trimming removed 1 base from V and 4 bases from J, with 13 bases in between. This CDR3 spans 14 amino acids. In DNA, the CDR3 is TGCAGCGTTGAAGGTCTGGGGAGGGTCACTGAAGCTTTCTTT. Translated, it gives CSVEGLGRVTEAFF.

This chain joins TRBV6-5 and TRBJ2-3; possibly TRBD1 for D (6 bases). Per the germline V gene, CDR1 is MNHEY and CDR2 is SVGAGI. V shed 4 bases and J shed 2 bases, with 10 bases lying between them. The CDR3 spans 14 residues. The CDR3 loop reads CASSWTDYTDTQYF. CDR3 nucleotides: TGTGCCAGCAGTTGGACAGACTACACAGATACGCAGTATTTT.

J is TRBJ2-1 and V is TRBV6-5, with 9 bases lining up with TRBD1. Looked up from germline, CDR1 is MNHEY and CDR2 is SVGAGI. The CDR3 has 16 amino acids. The trim removed 2 bases at V and 5 bases at J, leaving 7 bases unmatched. DNA for the CDR3: TGTGCCAGCAGTTACGACTCGGACAGGGGAAACAATGAGCAGTTCTTC. It translates to CASSYDSDRGNNEQFF.

This clone was observed a handful of times. The rearrangement uses TRBV11-2 and TRBJ2-5; no definite D call. CDR1 and CDR2 (germline): SGHAT, FQNNGV. This CDR3 is built from 13 residues. Trimming took off 7 bases at V and 5 bases at J, with 14 bases between the two ends. The CDR3 region has the DNA TGTGCCAGCATCCACCCTTTAGGGGAGACCCAGTACTTC. Its protein is CASIHPLGETQYF. Full variable domain (outside the CDR3, taken from reference TRBV11-2 and TRBJ2-5): EAGVAQSPRYKIIEKRQSVAFWCNPISGHATLYWYQQILGQGPKLLIQFQNNGVVDDSQLPKDRFSAERLKGVDSTLKIQPAKLEDSAVYLCASIHPLGETQYFGPGTRLLVL.

The chain joins TRBV11-2 to TRBJ1-2, with D maybe TRBD1 (5 bases). Germline V gene lookup returns CDR1 SGHAT and CDR2 FQNNGV. Trimming pared 1 base from V and 5 bases from J, leaving 14 bases between. This CDR3 is 15 amino acids long. This CDR3 reads CASSLGEGFDYGYTF. The CDR3 bases are TGTGCCAGCAGCTTAGGCGAGGGGTTTGATTATGGCTACACCTTC.

The chain uses TRBV9 and TRBJ2-1, with 8 nucleotides matching TRBD2. The CDR3 is 15 residues long. Germline CDR1 reads SGDLS; CDR2 reads YYNGEE. V was pared by 0 bases and J by 8 bases, with 7 bases of the junction left unmatched. CDR3 loop: CASSVVGGADYEQFF. In nucleotides, the CDR3 is TGTGCCAGCAGCGTAGTCGGGGGGGCCGACTATGAGCAGTTCTTC.

V and J are TRBV5-1 and TRBJ2-2; TRBD1 agrees at 7 bases. The length of the CDR3 is 16 residues. Trimming cost V 4 bases and J 0 bases; bases outside gene matches: 6. Germline V gene data show CDR1 as SGHRS and CDR2 as YFSETQ. The CDR3 DNA sequence: TGCGCCAGCAGCCTGCTGGGACAGACGAACACCGGGGAGCTGTTTTTT. It is translated as CASSLLGQTNTGELFF.

The J gene is TRBJ2-1, the V gene TRBV30; D may match TRBD1 or TRBD2 (6 bases each). This CDR3 is 13 amino acids long. Looked up from germline, CDR1 is GTSNPN and CDR2 is SVGIG (reference sequence). V lost 2 bases to trimming and J lost 9 bases, with 14 bases between them. The CDR3 loop reads CAWSKQGGTEQFF. CDR3 coding DNA: TGTGCCTGGAGTAAGCAAGGGGGGACTGAGCAGTTCTTC.

This clone was picked up a small number of times. The V and J genes are TRBV7-9 and TRBJ1-5; D is ambiguous. From germline, CDR1 is SEHNR and CDR2 FQNEAQ (reference sequence). The V end was cut by 3 bases, the J end by 7 bases, with 7 bases between. The CDR3 is 12 residues long. The CDR3 nucleotides are TGTGCCAGCAGCTTGGTCGACCAGCCCCAGCATTTT. Translating it yields CASSLVDQPQHF. Filled out from reference TRBV7-9 and TRBJ1-5, the complete variable domain reads DTGVSQNPRHKITKRGQNVTFRCDPISEHNRLYWYRQTLGQGPEFLTYFQNEAQLEKSRLLSDRFSAERPKGSFSTLEIQRTEQGDSAMYLCASSLVDQPQHFGDGTRLSIL.

The V call is TRBV9, the J call TRBJ1-2, with no clear D. V lost 2 bases, J lost 0 bases, and 11 bases lay in between. The CDR3 has 15 residues. CDR1 is SGDLS and CDR2 is YYNGEE in the germline V gene. CDR3 bases: TGTGCCAGCAGCGTGTTAGGCATAGCTAACTATGGCTACACCTTC. It encodes CASSVLGIANYGYTF. Combining the CDR3 with reference TRBV9 and TRBJ1-2 gives the whole variable domain DSGVTQTPKHLITATGQRVTLRCSPRSGDLSVYWYQQSLDQGLQFLIQYYNGEERAKGNILERFSAQQFPDLHSELNLSSLELGDSALYFCASSVLGIANYGYTFGSGTRLTVV.

The V gene is TRBV12-5, the J gene TRBJ1-2; TRBD1 aligns across 10 bases. This CDR3 has 16 amino acids. Germline V lookup: CDR1 LGHNT, CDR2 FRNRAP. V lost 6 bases to trimming and J lost 4 bases; unmatched junction nucleotides: 11. The CDR3 loop is CASGLSRQGAGYGYTF. DNA for the CDR3: TGTGCTAGTGGCCTCAGCCGACAGGGGGCGGGCTATGGCTACACCTTC.

This clone was observed once. V is TRBV6-5 and J is TRBJ1-2; D gene unclear. Trimming pared 6 bases from V and 7 bases from J, leaving 15 bases between. The CDR3 contains 13 residues. Germline V gene lookup returns CDR1 MNHEY and CDR2 SVGAGI. This chain's CDR3 is CASRPFKSRGYTF. CDR3 DNA sequence: TGTGCCAGCAGGCCCTTCAAATCCCGTGGCTACACCTTC.